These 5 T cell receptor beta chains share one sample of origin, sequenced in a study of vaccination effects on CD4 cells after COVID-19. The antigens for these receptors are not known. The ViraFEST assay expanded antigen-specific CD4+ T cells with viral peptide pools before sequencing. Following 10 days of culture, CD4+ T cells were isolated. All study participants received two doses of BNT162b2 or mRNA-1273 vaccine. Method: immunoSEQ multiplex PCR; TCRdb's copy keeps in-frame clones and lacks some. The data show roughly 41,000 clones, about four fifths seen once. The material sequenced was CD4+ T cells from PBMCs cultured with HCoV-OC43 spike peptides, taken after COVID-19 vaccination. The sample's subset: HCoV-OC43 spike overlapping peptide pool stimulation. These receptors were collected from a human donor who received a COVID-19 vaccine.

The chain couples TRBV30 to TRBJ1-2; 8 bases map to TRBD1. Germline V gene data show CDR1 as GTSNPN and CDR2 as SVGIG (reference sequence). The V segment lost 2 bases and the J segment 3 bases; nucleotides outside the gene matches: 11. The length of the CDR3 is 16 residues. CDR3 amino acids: CAWSRAGGGSDYGYTF. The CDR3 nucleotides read TGTGCCTGGAGTCGGGCAGGGGGCGGCAGTGACTATGGCTACACCTTC.

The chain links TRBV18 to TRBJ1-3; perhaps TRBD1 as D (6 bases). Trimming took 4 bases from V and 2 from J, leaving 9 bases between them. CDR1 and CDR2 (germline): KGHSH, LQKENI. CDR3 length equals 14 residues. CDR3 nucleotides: TGTGCCAGCTCACAGGACAGTCCTGGAAACACCATATATTTT. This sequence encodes CASSQDSPGNTIYF.

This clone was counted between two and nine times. CDR3 nucleotides: TGTGCCAGCAGCCCATCCCCACTAGCCCCTTACAATGAGCAGTTCTTC. Translating gives CASSPSPLAPYNEQFF. The rearrangement uses TRBV11-2 and TRBJ2-1; a weak D match, TRBD2 (6 bases). V lost 5 bases to trimming and J lost 4 bases, with 18 bases between them. Germline CDR1 SGHAT, CDR2 FQNNGV. The CDR3 runs 16 residues.

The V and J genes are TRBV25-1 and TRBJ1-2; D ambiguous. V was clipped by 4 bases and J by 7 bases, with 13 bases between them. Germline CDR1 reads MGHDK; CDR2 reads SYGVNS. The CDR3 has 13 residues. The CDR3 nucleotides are TGTGCCAGCAGTGCGGCAGTCGGCCGTGGCTACACCTTC. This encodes CASSAAVGRGYTF.

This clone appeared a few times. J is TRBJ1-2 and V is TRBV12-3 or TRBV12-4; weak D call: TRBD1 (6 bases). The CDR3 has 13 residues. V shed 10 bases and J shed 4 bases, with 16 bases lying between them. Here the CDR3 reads CAIRGMATYGYTF. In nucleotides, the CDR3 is TGTGCCATCAGGGGAATGGCAACCTATGGCTACACCTTC.